This is a list of T cell receptor beta chains from one sample in a study of identical twins. TCRdb re-derived calls from the 5' RACE reads in MiXCR, one entry per CDR3 protein. The repertoire includes 200,000 to 250,000 distinct CDR3 sequences, 5.5% to 7.5% of them detected once, and just over 14% sits in the top ten. A further study also used this sample, focusing on T cells expressing NK-cell markers.

Sequencing was carried out using CD8+ T cells sorted from blood. These receptors were obtained from a woman aged 18 to 35 in good health. The CDR3 runs from the conserved cysteine through the conserved F or W. D genes are given only for firm matches. Expanded clones are given a class, and other clones once, few, many or no size at all.

CDR3aa	CDR3nt	d_gene	v_gene	len	abundance	j_gene
CSVLGVNEQFF	TGCAGCGTTTTAGGGGTCAATGAGCAGTTCTTC	-	TRBV29-1	11	-	TRBJ2-1
CSARDRAGGRELFF	TGCAGTGCTAGAGATCGGGCGGGGGGCAGGGAGCTGTTTTTT	TRBD2	TRBV20-1	14	many	TRBJ2-2
CASSHRLAGAANTGELFF	TGTGCCAGCAGCCACCGGCTAGCGGGGGCCGCGAACACCGGGGAGCTGTTTTTT	TRBD2	TRBV14	18	-	TRBJ2-2
CASSAVGPNTEAFF	TGTGCCAGCAGCGCCGTCGGCCCGAACACTGAAGCTTTCTTT	-	TRBV9	14	many	TRBJ1-1
CAAGTDHTDTQYF	TGTGCCGCCGGGACGGATCACACAGATACGCAGTATTTT	-	TRBV7-2	13	-	TRBJ2-3
CASSGRLYNEQFF	TGCGCCAGCTCCGGACGGCTCTACAATGAGCAGTTCTTC	-	TRBV4-1	13	-	TRBJ2-1
CASRVSGTGEQFF	TGTGCCAGCAGGGTAAGCGGGACGGGGGAGCAGTTCTTC	TRBD2	TRBV6-1	13	few	TRBJ2-1
CASSLGDYHNEQFF	TGTGCCAGCAGCTTAGGGGACTACCACAATGAGCAGTTCTTC	TRBD2	TRBV7-9	14	many	TRBJ2-1
CASSSKEGGNQPQHF	TGTGCCAGCAGCTCCAAGGAGGGAGGCAATCAGCCCCAGCATTTT	-	TRBV7-9	15	few	TRBJ1-5
CASSLDPHTDTQYF	TGTGCCAGCAGCTTAGATCCCCACACAGATACGCAGTATTTT	-	TRBV7-9	14	-	TRBJ2-3
CASSLQGQLYEQYF	TGTGCCAGCAGCTTGCAGGGACAGCTGTACGAGCAGTACTTC	TRBD1	TRBV5-6	14	many	TRBJ2-7
CASSQILAGGTDTQYF	TGTGCCAGCAGCCAAATATTAGCGGGAGGTACAGATACGCAGTATTTT	TRBD2	TRBV3-1	16	few	TRBJ2-3
CASSYSRLAGEAHTDTQYF	TGTGCCAGCAGTTACTCGCGGCTAGCGGGAGAGGCGCACACAGATACGCAGTATTTT	TRBD2	TRBV6-5	19	few	TRBJ2-3
CASSATGVSNYGYTF	TGTGCCAGCAGCGCCACAGGGGTTTCGAACTATGGCTACACCTTC	TRBD1	TRBV7-9	15	many	TRBJ1-2
CAVNQLSRDPYEQYF	TGTGCCGTAAACCAACTTAGCAGGGACCCCTACGAGCAGTACTTC	-	TRBV2	15	-	TRBJ2-7
CASGFPATLYNEQFF	TGTGCTAGTGGTTTTCCCGCGACCCTCTACAATGAGCAGTTCTTC	-	TRBV12-5	15	many	TRBJ2-1